The 4 T cell receptor beta chains in this list originate from one sample, sequenced in a study of regulatory T cells in long-lasting Graves disease. In building TCR beta libraries, iRepertoire HTBI primers were used together with Arm-PCR of CDR3 regions. MiXCR, run by TCRdb on the multiplex PCR reads, gives a single entry per CDR3 protein. The sample holds a few hundred thousand distinct CDR3 sequences, 15% to 20% seen once. As for time point: newly diagnosed GD, antithyroid drugs for less than 3 months. The authors made the TCR library using RNA they extracted from PBMCs. This sample was also put to use in a study of T cells in Graves' hyperthyroidism and ophthalmopathy.

Sequenced here: peripheral blood mononuclear cells (PBMCs), sampled at new diagnosis, from a patient treated with antithyroid drugs. Every receptor here comes from a woman under 40 with Graves disease.

This clonotype was detected ten times or more. The chain joins TRBV11-2 to TRBJ1-4, with a possible D match to TRBD1 (5 bases). The CDR3 is 17 residues long. Germline assignment: CDR1 SGHAT and CDR2 FQNNGV. The V end lost 0 bases, the J end lost 6 bases, and 17 bases lay between the germline ends. The DNA of the CDR3 is TGTGCCAGCAGCTTAGATTTAAAGTTTACCAGGGATGAAAAACTGTTTTTT. This gives the protein CASSLDLKFTRDEKLFF. Looking up the rest from reference TRBV11-2 and TRBJ1-4 gives the full variable domain: EAGVAQSPRYKIIEKRQSVAFWCNPISGHATLYWYQQILGQGPKLLIQFQNNGVVDDSQLPKDRFSAERLKGVDSTLKIQPAKLEDSAVYLCASSLDLKFTRDEKLFFGSGTQLSVL.

This clonotype was seen many times. The chain joins TRBV12-3 or TRBV12-4 to TRBJ1-5; D is ambiguous. Trimming cost V 4 bases and J 1 base, with 11 bases left between them. This CDR3 has 15 amino acids. CDR3 amino acids: CASSYYPDSNQPQHF. CDR3 in DNA: TGTGCCAGCAGTTACTATCCGGACAGCAATCAGCCCCAGCATTTT.

The chain is built from TRBV5-1 and TRBJ2-1, with TRBD2 matching 11 bases. Germline V gene lookup returns CDR1 SGHRS and CDR2 YFSETQ. There are 18 residues in the CDR3. V trimming: 3 bases; J trimming: 0 bases; junction bases outside the gene matches: 8. The CDR3 sequence is CASSSIAGGPGSYNEQFF. Written as DNA, the CDR3 is TGCGCCAGCAGCTCAATAGCGGGGGGGCCGGGCTCCTACAATGAGCAGTTCTTC.

This clonotype was picked up one time. V and J are TRBV5-6 and TRBJ2-7; either TRBD1 or TRBD2 may supply D (5 bases each). CDR3 length: 16 residues. V was clipped by 2 bases and J by 2 bases, with 17 bases between them. CDR1 and CDR2 from the germline V gene are SGHDT and YYEEEE. The CDR3 DNA reads as TGTGCCAGCAGCTTCTGGAGTGGGACGGATACCTACGAGCAGTACTTC. Its translation: CASSFWSGTDTYEQYF.